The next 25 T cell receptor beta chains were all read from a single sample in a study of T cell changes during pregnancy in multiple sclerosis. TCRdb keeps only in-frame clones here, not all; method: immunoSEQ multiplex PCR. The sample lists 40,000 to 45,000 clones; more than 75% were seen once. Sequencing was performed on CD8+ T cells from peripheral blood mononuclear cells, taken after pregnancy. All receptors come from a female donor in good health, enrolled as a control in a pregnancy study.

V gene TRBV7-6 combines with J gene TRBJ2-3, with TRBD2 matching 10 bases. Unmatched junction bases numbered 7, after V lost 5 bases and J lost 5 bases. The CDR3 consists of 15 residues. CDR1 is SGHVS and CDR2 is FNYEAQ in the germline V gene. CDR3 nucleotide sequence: TGTGCCAGCAGCCCACTAGCGGGGAAAGGAGATACGCAGTATTTT. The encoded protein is CASSPLAGKGDTQYF.

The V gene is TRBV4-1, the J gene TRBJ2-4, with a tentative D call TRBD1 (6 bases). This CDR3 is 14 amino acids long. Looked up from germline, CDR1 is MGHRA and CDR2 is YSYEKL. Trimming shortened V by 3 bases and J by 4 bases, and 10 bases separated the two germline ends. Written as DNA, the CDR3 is TGCGCCAGCAGCCACAAGGACAGTAAAAACATTCAGTACTTC. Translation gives CASSHKDSKNIQYF.

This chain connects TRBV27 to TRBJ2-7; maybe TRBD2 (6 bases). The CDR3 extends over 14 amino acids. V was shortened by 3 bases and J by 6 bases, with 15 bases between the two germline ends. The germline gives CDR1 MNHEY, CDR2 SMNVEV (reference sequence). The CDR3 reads CASSFSGEGFEQYF. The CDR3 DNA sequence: TGTGCCAGCAGTTTTTCGGGGGAAGGATTCGAGCAGTACTTC.

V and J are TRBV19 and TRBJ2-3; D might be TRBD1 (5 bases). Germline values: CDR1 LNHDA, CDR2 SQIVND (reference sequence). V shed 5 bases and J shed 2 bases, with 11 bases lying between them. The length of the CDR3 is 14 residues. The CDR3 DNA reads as TGTGCCAGTAGTTGGGGCAGCCTCACAGATACGCAGTATTTT. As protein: CASSWGSLTDTQYF.

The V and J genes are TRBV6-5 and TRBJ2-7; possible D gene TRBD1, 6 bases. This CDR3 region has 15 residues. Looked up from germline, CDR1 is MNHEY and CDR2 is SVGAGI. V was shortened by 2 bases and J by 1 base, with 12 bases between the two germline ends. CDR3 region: CASSYGQFQSYEQYF. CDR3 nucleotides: TGTGCCAGCAGTTACGGACAGTTTCAATCCTACGAGCAGTACTTC.

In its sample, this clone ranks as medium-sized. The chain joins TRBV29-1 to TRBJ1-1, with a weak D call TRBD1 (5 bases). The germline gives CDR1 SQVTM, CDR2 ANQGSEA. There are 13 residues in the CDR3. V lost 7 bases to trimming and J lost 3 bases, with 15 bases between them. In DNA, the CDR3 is TGCAGCGCCTTTGGGACGGGGGACACTGAAGCTTTCTTT. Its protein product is CSAFGTGDTEAFF.

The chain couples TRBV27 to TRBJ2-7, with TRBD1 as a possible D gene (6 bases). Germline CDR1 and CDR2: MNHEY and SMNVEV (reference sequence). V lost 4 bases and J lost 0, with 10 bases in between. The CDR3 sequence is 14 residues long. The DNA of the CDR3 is TGTGCCAGCAGTTGGGACACCGCCTCCTACGAGCAGTACTTC. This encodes CASSWDTASYEQYF.

As DNA, the CDR3 is TGCGCCAGCAGCCAAGAGGGCGGAGGGGCGGCCGGGGAGCTGTTTTTT. Translated: CASSQEGGGAAGELFF. The rearrangement links TRBV4-1 to TRBJ2-2; D is possibly TRBD2 (6 bases). Germline-derived CDR1 and CDR2 are MGHRA and YSYEKL. This CDR3 has 16 amino acids. V was clipped by 0 bases and J by 6 bases, with 14 bases between them.

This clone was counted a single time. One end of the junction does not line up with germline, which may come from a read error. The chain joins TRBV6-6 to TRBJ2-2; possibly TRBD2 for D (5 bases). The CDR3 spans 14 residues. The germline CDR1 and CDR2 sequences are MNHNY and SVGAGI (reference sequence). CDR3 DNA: TGTGCCAGCAGTTACTCGGGTGACACCGGGGAGCTGTTTTTC. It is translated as CASSYSGDTGELFF.

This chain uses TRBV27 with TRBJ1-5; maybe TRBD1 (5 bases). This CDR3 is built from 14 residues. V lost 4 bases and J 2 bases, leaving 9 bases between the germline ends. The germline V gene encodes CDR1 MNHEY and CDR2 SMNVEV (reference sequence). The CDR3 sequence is CASSSQGGNQPQHF. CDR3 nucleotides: TGTGCCAGCAGTTCTCAGGGCGGCAATCAGCCCCAGCATTTT.

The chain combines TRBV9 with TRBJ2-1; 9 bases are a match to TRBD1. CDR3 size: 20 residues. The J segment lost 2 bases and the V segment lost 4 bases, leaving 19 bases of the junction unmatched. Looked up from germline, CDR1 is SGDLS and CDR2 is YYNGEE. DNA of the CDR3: TGTGCCAGCAGCCATCCAAACCCGAGATCGGGACAGGGCACCTACAATGAGCAGTTCTTC. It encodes CASSHPNPRSGQGTYNEQFF. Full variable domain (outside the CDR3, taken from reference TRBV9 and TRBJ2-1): DSGVTQTPKHLITATGQRVTLRCSPRSGDLSVYWYQQSLDQGLQFLIQYYNGEERAKGNILERFSAQQFPDLHSELNLSSLELGDSALYFCASSHPNPRSGQGTYNEQFFGPGTRLTVL.

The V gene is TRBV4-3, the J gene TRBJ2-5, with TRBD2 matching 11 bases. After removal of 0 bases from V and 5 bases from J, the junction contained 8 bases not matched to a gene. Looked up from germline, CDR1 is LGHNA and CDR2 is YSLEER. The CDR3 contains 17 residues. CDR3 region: CASSQERWLAGGETQYF. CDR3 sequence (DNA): TGCGCCAGCAGCCAAGAAAGGTGGCTAGCGGGGGGCGAGACCCAGTACTTC.

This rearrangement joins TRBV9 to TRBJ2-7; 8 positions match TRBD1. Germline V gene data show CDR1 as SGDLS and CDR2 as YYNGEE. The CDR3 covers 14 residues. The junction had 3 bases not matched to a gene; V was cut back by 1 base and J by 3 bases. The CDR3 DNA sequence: TGTGCCAGCAGCGTACAGGGGGCGGACTACGAGCAGTACTTC. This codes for CASSVQGADYEQYF.

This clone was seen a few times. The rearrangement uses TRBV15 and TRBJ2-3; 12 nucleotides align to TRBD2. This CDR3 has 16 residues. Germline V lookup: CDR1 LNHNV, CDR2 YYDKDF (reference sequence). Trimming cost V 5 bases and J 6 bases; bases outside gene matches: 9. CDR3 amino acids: CATSDPSGGADDTQYF. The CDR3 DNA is TGTGCCACCAGCGACCCTAGCGGGGGGGCAGACGATACGCAGTATTTT.

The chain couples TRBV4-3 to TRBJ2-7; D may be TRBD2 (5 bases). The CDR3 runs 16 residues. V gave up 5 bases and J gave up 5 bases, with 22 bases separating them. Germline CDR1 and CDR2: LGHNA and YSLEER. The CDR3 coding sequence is TGCGCCAGCAGCACCTGGACGGAGAGGGTAGTCCACGAGCAGTACTTC. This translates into CASSTWTERVVHEQYF.

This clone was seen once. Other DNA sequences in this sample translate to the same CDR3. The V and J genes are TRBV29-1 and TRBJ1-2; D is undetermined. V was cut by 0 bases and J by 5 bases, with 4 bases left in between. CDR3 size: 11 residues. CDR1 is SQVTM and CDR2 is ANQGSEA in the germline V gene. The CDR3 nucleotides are TGCAGCGTTGAAGACAGATATGGCTACACCTTC. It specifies CSVEDRYGYTF. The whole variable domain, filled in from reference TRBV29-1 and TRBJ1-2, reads SAVISQKPSRDICQRGTSLTIQCQVDSQVTMMFWYRQQPGQSLTLIATANQGSEATYESGFVIDKFPISRPNLTFSTLTVSNMSPEDSSIYLCSVEDRYGYTFGSGTRLTVV.

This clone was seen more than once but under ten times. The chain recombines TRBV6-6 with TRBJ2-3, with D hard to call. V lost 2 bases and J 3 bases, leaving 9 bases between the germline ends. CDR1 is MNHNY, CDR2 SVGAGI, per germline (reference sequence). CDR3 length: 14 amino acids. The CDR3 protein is CASSYVMETDTQYF. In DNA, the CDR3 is TGTGCCAGCAGTTACGTTATGGAGACAGATACGCAGTATTTT.

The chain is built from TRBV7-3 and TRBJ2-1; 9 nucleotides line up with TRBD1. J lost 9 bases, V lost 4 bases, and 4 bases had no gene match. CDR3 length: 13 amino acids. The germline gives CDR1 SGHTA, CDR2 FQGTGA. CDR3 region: CASSWGQGSEQFF. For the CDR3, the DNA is TGTGCCAGCAGCTGGGGACAGGGCAGTGAGCAGTTCTTC.

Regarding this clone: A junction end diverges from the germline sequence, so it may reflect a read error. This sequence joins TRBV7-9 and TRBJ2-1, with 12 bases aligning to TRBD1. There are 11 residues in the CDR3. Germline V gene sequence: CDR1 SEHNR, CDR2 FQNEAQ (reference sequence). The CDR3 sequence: CLGQGANEQFF. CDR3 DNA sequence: TGCCTGGGACAGGGGGCCAATGAGCAGTTCTTC.

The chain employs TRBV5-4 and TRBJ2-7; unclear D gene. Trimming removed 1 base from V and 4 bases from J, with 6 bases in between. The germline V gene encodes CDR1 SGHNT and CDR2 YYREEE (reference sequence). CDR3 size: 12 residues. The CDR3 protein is CASSLPGYEQYF. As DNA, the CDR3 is TGTGCCAGCAGCTTGCCGGGTTACGAGCAGTACTTC.

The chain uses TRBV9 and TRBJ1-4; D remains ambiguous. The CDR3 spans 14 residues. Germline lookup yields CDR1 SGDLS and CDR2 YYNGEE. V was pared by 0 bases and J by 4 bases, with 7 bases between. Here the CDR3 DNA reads TGTGCCAGCAGCGTAGGAGGGCTTAATGAAAAACTGTTTTTT. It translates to CASSVGGLNEKLFF.

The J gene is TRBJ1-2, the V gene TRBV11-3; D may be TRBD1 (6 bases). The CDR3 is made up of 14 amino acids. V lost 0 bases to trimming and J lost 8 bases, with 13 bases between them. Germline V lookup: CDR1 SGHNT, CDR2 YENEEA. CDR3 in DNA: TGTGCCAGCAGCTTAGATCCTACAGGGAAAGGCTACACCTTC. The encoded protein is CASSLDPTGKGYTF.

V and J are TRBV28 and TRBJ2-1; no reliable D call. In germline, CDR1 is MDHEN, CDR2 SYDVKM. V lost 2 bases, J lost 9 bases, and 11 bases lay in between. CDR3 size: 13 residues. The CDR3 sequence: CASSLTELREQFF. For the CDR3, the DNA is TGTGCCAGCAGTTTAACCGAATTGCGTGAGCAGTTCTTC.

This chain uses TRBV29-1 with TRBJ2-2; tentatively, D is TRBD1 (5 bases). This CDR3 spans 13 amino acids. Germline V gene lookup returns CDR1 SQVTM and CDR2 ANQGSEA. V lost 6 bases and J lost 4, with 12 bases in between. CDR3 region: CSVPGMSTGELFF. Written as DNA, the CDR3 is TGCAGCGTACCAGGGATGAGCACCGGGGAGCTGTTTTTT.

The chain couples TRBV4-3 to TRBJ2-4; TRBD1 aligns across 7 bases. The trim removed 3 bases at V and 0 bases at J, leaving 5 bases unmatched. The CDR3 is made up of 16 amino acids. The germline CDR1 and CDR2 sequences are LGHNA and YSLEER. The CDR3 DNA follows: TGCGCCAGCAGCCACAGACAGGGTGTAGCCAAAAACATTCAGTACTTC. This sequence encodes CASSHRQGVAKNIQYF.